This is a list of T cell receptor beta chains from one sample in a study of naive and memory T cell subsets. Via MiXCR, TCRdb re-called the UMI-ligation and nested PCR reads, giving one row per CDR3 protein. The sample yields under 150,000 distinct CDR3 sequences, approximately 21% seen once. The sequencing sample was made of naive CD8+ T cells from blood. These receptors originate from a human donor in good health. The CDR3 runs from the conserved cysteine through the conserved F or W. A row's size may be missing; if present it is once, few, many or a size class.

V gene: TRBV29-1; clone size: few; CDR3 length: 10; J gene: TRBJ1-1; CDR3 protein: CSVEEEKAFF
V gene: TRBV4-1; clone size: many; CDR3 length: 16; J gene: TRBJ1-1; CDR3 protein: CASSQEIWQSYTEAFF
V gene: TRBV28; clone size: NA; CDR3 length: 14; J gene: TRBJ1-2; CDR3 protein: CASSWGTGYYGYTF
V gene: TRBV12-3/TRBV12-4; clone size: NA; CDR3 length: 20; J gene: TRBJ1-6; CDR3 protein: CASSFSTEQYLSSYNSPLHF
V gene: TRBV4-1; clone size: few; CDR3 length: 15; J gene: TRBJ2-7; CDR3 protein: CASSQDQGLTYEQYF
V gene: TRBV18; clone size: few; CDR3 length: 12; J gene: TRBJ2-1; CDR3 protein: CASSPPGEEQFF
V gene: TRBV20-1; clone size: few; CDR3 length: 13; J gene: TRBJ1-1; CDR3 protein: CSAQGTENTEAFF
V gene: TRBV19; clone size: few; CDR3 length: 14; J gene: TRBJ2-7; CDR3 protein: CASSITGSSYEQYF
V gene: TRBV28; clone size: few; CDR3 length: 18; J gene: TRBJ2-7; CDR3 protein: CASSLETSGTLSSYEQYF
V gene: TRBV7-9; clone size: few; CDR3 length: 13; J gene: TRBJ2-5; CDR3 protein: CASSFAREETQYF
V gene: TRBV19; clone size: few; CDR3 length: 14; J gene: TRBJ1-2; CDR3 protein: CASRLQGNLYGYTF
V gene: TRBV28; clone size: few; CDR3 length: 15; J gene: TRBJ1-3; CDR3 protein: CASSEGQGAGNTIYF
V gene: TRBV6-2/TRBV6-3; clone size: NA; CDR3 length: 19; J gene: TRBJ2-4; CDR3 protein: CASSQPPSARMIYKNIQYF
V gene: TRBV12-3/TRBV12-4; clone size: NA; CDR3 length: 18; J gene: TRBJ1-1; CDR3 protein: CASSFIVTGGRRDTEAFF
V gene: TRBV20-1; clone size: few; CDR3 length: 15; J gene: TRBJ2-7; CDR3 protein: CSARVDRRIVYEQYF
V gene: TRBV4-1; clone size: few; CDR3 length: 17; J gene: TRBJ2-1; CDR3 protein: CASSQDQSGRGIFEQFF
V gene: TRBV28; clone size: few; CDR3 length: 16; J gene: TRBJ2-4; CDR3 protein: CASSHIREIDKNIQYF
V gene: TRBV28; clone size: few; CDR3 length: 14; J gene: TRBJ1-4; CDR3 protein: CASSADSPGEKLFF
V gene: TRBV18; clone size: few; CDR3 length: 15; J gene: TRBJ1-5; CDR3 protein: CASSPVAGPTWPQHF
V gene: TRBV29-1; clone size: NA; CDR3 length: 15; J gene: TRBJ1-5; CDR3 protein: CSVVGDREYNQPQHF
V gene: TRBV27; clone size: NA; CDR3 length: 15; J gene: TRBJ1-4; CDR3 protein: CASSFTANILEKLFF
V gene: TRBV28; clone size: NA; CDR3 length: 13; J gene: TRBJ2-7; CDR3 protein: CASSFSLNYEQYF
V gene: TRBV7-8; clone size: few; CDR3 length: 15; J gene: TRBJ1-5; CDR3 protein: CASSARTGRNQPQHF
V gene: TRBV25-1; clone size: many; CDR3 length: 13; J gene: TRBJ1-1; CDR3 protein: CASTWTGNTEAFF
V gene: TRBV4-1; clone size: NA; CDR3 length: 12; J gene: TRBJ1-1; CDR3 protein: CASSQRGTEAFF
V gene: TRBV30; clone size: NA; CDR3 length: 14; J gene: TRBJ2-7; CDR3 protein: CAWSVRSPVHEQYF
V gene: TRBV2; clone size: NA; CDR3 length: 15; J gene: TRBJ2-7; CDR3 protein: CASSVILAGSYEQYF
V gene: TRBV10-3; clone size: NA; CDR3 length: 13; J gene: TRBJ2-1; CDR3 protein: CAISESMTDEQFF
V gene: TRBV7-9; clone size: NA; CDR3 length: 13; J gene: TRBJ2-1; CDR3 protein: CASSPGRDNEQFF
V gene: TRBV6-6; clone size: NA; CDR3 length: 15; J gene: TRBJ2-1; CDR3 protein: CASSYSASVNNEQFF
V gene: TRBV12-3/TRBV12-4; clone size: NA; CDR3 length: 15; J gene: TRBJ2-3; CDR3 protein: CASNPSRHAGGTQYF
V gene: TRBV20-1; clone size: NA; CDR3 length: 14; J gene: TRBJ1-1; CDR3 protein: CSAREGQWNTEAFF
V gene: TRBV7-2; clone size: NA; CDR3 length: 16; J gene: TRBJ2-1; CDR3 protein: CASSLVEGRGHNEQFF
V gene: TRBV7-8; clone size: few; CDR3 length: 18; J gene: TRBJ2-3; CDR3 protein: CASSLALAGGPSTDTQYF
V gene: TRBV12-3/TRBV12-4; clone size: NA; CDR3 length: 16; J gene: TRBJ2-7; CDR3 protein: CASSSLSLNPSYEQYF
V gene: TRBV7-2; clone size: NA; CDR3 length: 14; J gene: TRBJ2-7; CDR3 protein: CASSLAGPTYEQYF
V gene: TRBV6-5; clone size: few; CDR3 length: 14; J gene: TRBJ1-1; CDR3 protein: CASSYYGETEEAFF
V gene: TRBV12-3/TRBV12-4; clone size: NA; CDR3 length: 14; J gene: TRBJ2-1; CDR3 protein: CASSFAGGSNEQFF
V gene: TRBV5-6; clone size: NA; CDR3 length: 13; J gene: TRBJ2-7; CDR3 protein: CASSLDRGHEQYF
V gene: TRBV7-9; clone size: NA; CDR3 length: 18; J gene: TRBJ2-1; CDR3 protein: CASSFFAAGTSVNNEQFF
V gene: TRBV7-2; clone size: few; CDR3 length: 14; J gene: TRBJ1-1; CDR3 protein: CASSLVWQNTEAFF
V gene: TRBV20-1; clone size: few; CDR3 length: 20; J gene: TRBJ2-7; CDR3 protein: CSARDPLPTTSGSWLYEQYF
V gene: TRBV13; clone size: NA; CDR3 length: 12; J gene: TRBJ2-5; CDR3 protein: CASSLGDMTQYF
V gene: TRBV19; clone size: NA; CDR3 length: 14; J gene: TRBJ2-2; CDR3 protein: CASSMRQYTGELFF
V gene: TRBV29-1; clone size: NA; CDR3 length: 16; J gene: TRBJ2-1; CDR3 protein: CSVAGLAGQSYNEQFF
V gene: TRBV7-8; clone size: NA; CDR3 length: 17; J gene: TRBJ2-1; CDR3 protein: CASSLTRWQTMNNEQFF
V gene: TRBV7-9; clone size: NA; CDR3 length: 15; J gene: TRBJ2-7; CDR3 protein: CASSSESLGPYEQYF
V gene: TRBV6-5; clone size: NA; CDR3 length: 15; J gene: TRBJ2-5; CDR3 protein: CASSYSAGVGETQYF
V gene: TRBV14; clone size: NA; CDR3 length: 15; J gene: TRBJ2-1; CDR3 protein: CASSRRGRVPNEQSF
V gene: TRBV7-8; clone size: few; CDR3 length: 14; J gene: TRBJ2-1; CDR3 protein: CASSLTEGVDEQFF
V gene: TRBV12-5; clone size: NA; CDR3 length: 14; J gene: TRBJ2-3; CDR3 protein: CASGRPESTDTQYF
V gene: TRBV6-1; clone size: NA; CDR3 length: 8; J gene: TRBJ1-2; CDR3 protein: CASSEDGF
V gene: TRBV10-3; clone size: NA; CDR3 length: 15; J gene: TRBJ2-1; CDR3 protein: CAISDTQVRQHEQFF
V gene: TRBV6-6; clone size: NA; CDR3 length: 13; J gene: TRBJ2-7; CDR3 protein: CASSYYRPDEQYF
V gene: TRBV18; clone size: NA; CDR3 length: 17; J gene: TRBJ1-1; CDR3 protein: CASSPYPTGGEDTEAFF
V gene: TRBV28; clone size: NA; CDR3 length: 19; J gene: TRBJ2-2; CDR3 protein: CASSSPRTGHPLNTGELFF
V gene: TRBV13; clone size: NA; CDR3 length: 16; J gene: TRBJ2-2; CDR3 protein: CASSLGAGGDTGELFF
V gene: TRBV11-2; clone size: few; CDR3 length: 16; J gene: TRBJ2-1; CDR3 protein: CASSLAGGRQYNEQFF
V gene: TRBV7-9; clone size: NA; CDR3 length: 15; J gene: TRBJ1-1; CDR3 protein: CAISLGQGLNTEAFF
V gene: TRBV9; clone size: few; CDR3 length: 14; J gene: TRBJ1-5; CDR3 protein: CASSGGAGNQPQHF